The entry below gives a single TCR beta chain sequence along with its context. This entry comes from a study of blood T cell repertoires in COVID-19. Data came from immunoSEQ multiplex PCR; TCRdb stores just in-frame clones and leaves some out. The sample has some 130,000 clones, approximately 88% seen once; the top ten hold approximately 5%. Germline V lookup: CDR1 SGHTA, CDR2 FQGNSA. CDR3 length: 14 residues. V lost 5 bases, J lost 0 bases, and 10 bases lay in between. This clonotype was sampled from a man between 40 and 49 years old with acute COVID-19. The gene calls are TRBV7-2 and TRBJ1-1; the D is unclear. Sequenced input: PBMCs or T cells enriched from blood (not recorded which). For the CDR3, the DNA is TGTGCCAGCAGCCGCGGTGGCATGAACACTGAAGCTTTCTTT. Its protein product is CASSRGGMNTEAFF. Complete variable domain (other parts from reference TRBV7-2 and TRBJ1-1): GAGVSQSPSNKVTEKGKDVELRCDPISGHTALYWYRQSLGQGLEFLIYFQGNSAPDKSGLPSDRFSAERTGGSVSTLTIQRTQQEDSAVYLCASSRGGMNTEAFFGQGTRLTVV.